This is a list of T cell receptor beta chains from one sample in a study of T cell responses to AZD1222 COVID-19 vaccine. Repertoires were generated with immunoSEQ multiplex PCR, while TCRdb's copy carries only in-frame clones and drops some. The data contain around 100,000 clones, 91% of them singletons. The specimen was peripheral blood, collected on day 0 of AZD1222 vaccination. These receptors were collected from an adult in good health. The CDR3 runs from the conserved cysteine through the conserved F or W. Each record gives: D gene, J gene, clone size, V gene, CDR3 DNA, CDR3 protein. D genes are given only for firm matches. Where a row states a size, it is once, few, many or the class of an expanded clone; other rows omit it.

>-|TRBJ1-4|-|TRBV19
TGTGCCAGTATCAAGACAGCCCTTAATGAAAAACTGTTTTTT
CASIKTALNEKLFF
>TRBD2|TRBJ2-1|-|TRBV7-2
TGTGCCAGCAGCTTAGAACGGACTAGCGCCTCGCATGAGCAGTTCTTC
CASSLERTSASHEQFF
>-|TRBJ1-2|-|TRBV28
TGTGCCAGCACCTCGCTGCTAGCTAACTATGGCTACACCTTC
CASTSLLANYGYTF
>TRBD1|TRBJ2-7|-|TRBV5-1
TGCGCCAGCAGCCCGGAACAGGGGATCTACGAGCAGTACTTC
CASSPEQGIYEQYF
>-|TRBJ2-3|-|TRBV6-5
TGTGCCAGCAGTTATAGTCCGTGGGCAGATACGCAGTATTTT
CASSYSPWADTQYF
>-|TRBJ2-5|-|TRBV7-3
TGTGCCAGCAGCTCGACCCCGGAGGAGACCCAGTACTTC
CASSSTPEETQYF
>-|TRBJ1-1|-|TRBV5-8
TGTGCCAGCAGCCCTGGGGGAGGGGGGACTGAAGCTTTCTTT
CASSPGGGGTEAFF
>-|TRBJ1-2|-|TRBV28
TGTGCCAGCGGTTATGGCTACACCTTC
CASGYGYTF
>-|TRBJ2-2|-|TRBV19
TGTGCCAGCACAACGCGGGCGGACACCGGGGAGCTGTTTTTT
CASTTRADTGELFF
>TRBD1|TRBJ1-2|-|TRBV24-1
TGTGCCACCAGTGATACCGGACAGGGGAAGTATGGCTACACCTTC
CATSDTGQGKYGYTF
>-|TRBJ1-1|-|TRBV2
TGTGCCAGCAGCCTAGACGGCGCCACTGAAGCTTTCTTT
CASSLDGATEAFF
>TRBD2|TRBJ2-1|-|TRBV14
TGTGCCAGCAGCCAAGACCTGGGACTAGCGGGAGAGGAGTTCTTC
CASSQDLGLAGEEFF
>-|TRBJ1-5|-|TRBV29-1
TGCAGCGTCGCTACCGGGACGGCAAATCAGCCCCAGCATTTT
CSVATGTANQPQHF
>TRBD1|TRBJ1-5|-|TRBV28
TGTGCCAGCAGTCGTGGAGGGACAGTTAGCAATCAGCCCCAGCATTTT
CASSRGGTVSNQPQHF
>TRBD1|TRBJ2-7|-|TRBV13
TGTGCCAGCAGCCGACTACAGGGGGTCAACGAGCAGTACTTC
CASSRLQGVNEQYF
>TRBD2|TRBJ2-2|-|TRBV9
TGTGCCAGCAGCGTAGTGGGACTAGCGGGCAACACCGGGGAGCTGTTTTTT
CASSVVGLAGNTGELFF
>-|TRBJ2-3|-|TRBV19
TGTGCCAGTAGTATAGGGGGGGCATACTCTAGCACAGATACGCAGTATTTT
CASSIGGAYSSTDTQYF
>-|TRBJ2-3|-|TRBV25-1
TGTGCCAGCAGTGTAACTAGCACAGATACGCAGTATTTT
CASSVTSTDTQYF
>-|TRBJ2-7|-|TRBV28
TGTGCCAGCAGTTTCGGAGGGGGGGGATCCTACGAGCAGTACTTC
CASSFGGGGSYEQYF
>TRBD1|TRBJ1-1|-|TRBV7-7
TGTGCCAGCAGCCCACTGACAGGGCTGAACACTGAAGCTTTCTTT
CASSPLTGLNTEAFF
>-|TRBJ1-2|-|TRBV5-6
TGTGCCAGCAGCTTGCCGGGGTCAGGCTATGGCTACACCTTC
CASSLPGSGYGYTF
>TRBD2|TRBJ2-7|-|TRBV7-2
TGTGCCAGCAGCTTAAGGGGACTAGCTACCTACGAGCAGTACTTC
CASSLRGLATYEQYF
>-|TRBJ1-5|few|TRBV20-1
TGCAGAGGTCAGCCCCAGCATTTT
CRGQPQHF
>-|TRBJ2-5|-|TRBV19
TGTGCCAGTAGAGGGCTAGACCAAGAGACCCAGTACTTC
CASRGLDQETQYF
>TRBD2|TRBJ2-3|-|TRBV9
TGTGCCAGCAGCGTAGGACTAGCGGGAGGAGGAGATACGCAGTATTTT
CASSVGLAGGGDTQYF
>TRBD1|TRBJ2-3|-|TRBV19
TGTGCCAGTAGTGGACAGGGGGCTGATACGCAGTATTTT
CASSGQGADTQYF
>TRBD1|TRBJ1-4|once|TRBV23-1
TGCGCCAGCAGTCAAGTTCAAGGCAGGGGGCATGAAAAACTGTTTTTT
CASSQVQGRGHEKLFF
>-|TRBJ1-6|few|TRBV2
TGTGCCAGCAGTGGGACCCCGTCCCGTTCACCCCTCCACTTT
CASSGTPSRSPLHF
>-|TRBJ2-1|-|TRBV7-2
TGTGCCAGCAGCTTCACTAGCCCCTACAATGAGCAGTTCTTC
CASSFTSPYNEQFF
>TRBD1|TRBJ1-6|-|TRBV5-4
TGTGCCAGCAGCTCCGGACAGGGTAATTCACCCCTCCACTTT
CASSSGQGNSPLHF
>-|TRBJ2-3|-|TRBV28
TGTGCCAGCAGTTTCGTGACGGGTTCAGTCGGCGCGGATACGCAGTATTTT
CASSFVTGSVGADTQYF
>TRBD2|TRBJ2-5|-|TRBV7-8
TGTGCCAGCAGCTTAGTAGTAGCGGGTGAGACCCAGTACTTC
CASSLVVAGETQYF
>-|TRBJ1-1|-|TRBV19
TGTGCCAGTAGCCCGGTTGGCCTTATGAACACTGAAGCTTTCTTT
CASSPVGLMNTEAFF
>-|TRBJ2-2|-|TRBV30
TGTGCCTGGAGTGTACGACCAGGGTACACCGGGGAGCTGTTTTTT
CAWSVRPGYTGELFF
>TRBD1|TRBJ2-7|-|TRBV30
TGTGCCTGGAATCCGACAGGGGGCTCCTACGAGCAGTACTTC
CAWNPTGGSYEQYF
>-|TRBJ2-2|-|TRBV3-1/TRBV3-2
TGTGCCAGCAGCCCTACACTAACCGGGGAGCTGTTTTTT
CASSPTLTGELFF
>TRBD1|TRBJ1-1|-|TRBV28
TGTGCCAGCATGGAGAACAGGGGGACGGCTGAAGCTTTCTTT
CASMENRGTAEAFF
>-|TRBJ1-1|-|TRBV12-3/TRBV12-4
TGTGCCAGCAGTTTCGCAGAGAACACTGAAGCTTTCTTT
CASSFAENTEAFF
>TRBD2|TRBJ2-1|-|TRBV10-2
TGCGCCACCAGTAGCGGGAGGGCTGGTGAGCAGTTCTTC
CATSSGRAGEQFF
>TRBD1|TRBJ1-1|-|TRBV19
TGTGCCAGTAGTTCCGTCGGACAGGGGAACACTGAAGCTTTCTTT
CASSSVGQGNTEAFF
>TRBD1|TRBJ2-3|-|TRBV9
TGTGCCAGCAGCGCTGACAGGGCCTTACGAGATACGCAGTATTTT
CASSADRALRDTQYF